Shown below are 18 T cell receptor beta chains from a single sample sequenced in a study of graft-versus-host responses after intestinal transplantation. Their recognized antigens are unknown. Clones were read by immunoSEQ multiplex PCR, and TCRdb kept only the in-frame ones, dropping some. The table records fewer than 130,000 clones, 93% of them present only once. The sample here was unstimulated CD8+ T cells sorted from spleen or lymph node cells, taken before intestinal transplant. The receptors were gathered from a human donor who received an intestinal transplant.

The chain couples TRBV7-3 to TRBJ2-2, with D unresolved. CDR3 length: 14 amino acids. V was trimmed by 2 bases and J by 1 base, leaving 5 bases between them. The germline CDR1 and CDR2 sequences are SGHTA and FQGTGA. CDR3 region: CASSLWENTGELFF. CDR3 bases: TGTGCCAGCAGCTTATGGGAGAACACCGGGGAGCTGTTTTTT.

The rearrangement links TRBV27 to TRBJ2-7; 7 nucleotides align to TRBD2. The CDR3 has 13 residues. The ends lost 5 bases at V and 6 bases at J; junction bases unmatched: 7. From germline, CDR1 is MNHEY and CDR2 SMNVEV (reference sequence). This CDR3 is CASSPRLAPEQYF. Here the CDR3 DNA reads TGTGCCAGCAGTCCCCGACTAGCTCCCGAGCAGTACTTC.

V usage is TRBV7-9 and J usage is TRBJ2-1; TRBD2 aligns across 7 bases. CDR3 length: 16 residues. Losses at the gene ends were 1 base for V and 2 bases for J; bases not matched to a gene: 5. Germline lookup yields CDR1 SEHNR and CDR2 FQNEAQ (reference sequence). The CDR3 spells CASSLVGGRAYNEQFF. The CDR3 coding sequence is TGTGCCAGCAGCTTAGTTGGGGGGAGGGCCTACAATGAGCAGTTCTTC.

The chain combines TRBV27 with TRBJ2-7; 7 bases align to TRBD2. The CDR3 extends over 15 amino acids. CDR1 MNHEY and CDR2 SMNVEV come from the germline V gene (reference sequence). Trimming removed 5 bases from V and 3 bases from J; junction bases left unmatched: 10. CDR3 sequence (DNA): TGTGCCAGCAGTCCAAGGGCCGGGACTAACTACGAGCAGTACTTC. Amino acid sequence: CASSPRAGTNYEQYF.

The chain employs TRBV18 and TRBJ2-1; D uncertain. The length of the CDR3 is 13 residues. CDR1 and CDR2 from the germline V gene are KGHSH and LQKENI. Trimming removed 0 bases from V and 7 bases from J, with 7 bases in between. The CDR3 DNA is TGTGCCAGCTCACCACCAGGAGAGAATGAGCAGTTCTTC. Encoded protein: CASSPPGENEQFF.

J is TRBJ2-1 and V is TRBV6-6; 7 positions match TRBD2. The trim removed 6 bases at V and 1 base at J, leaving 9 bases unmatched. This CDR3 has 16 amino acids. Germline V gene lookup returns CDR1 MNHNY and CDR2 SVGAGI (reference sequence). CDR3 region: CASSPGTIRSYNEQFF. CDR3 nucleotides: TGTGCCAGCAGCCCCGGGACTATACGTTCCTACAATGAGCAGTTCTTC.

This rearrangement joins TRBV29-1 to TRBJ2-1, with D tentatively TRBD2 (7 bases). V was clipped by 0 bases and J by 8 bases, with 17 bases between them. Germline lookup yields CDR1 SQVTM and CDR2 ANQGSEA. This CDR3 contains 15 residues. CDR3 protein: CSVEDMGSGGYEQFF. DNA of the CDR3: TGCAGCGTTGAAGATATGGGCTCGGGGGGCTATGAGCAGTTCTTC.

This clone showed up just once. The chain joins TRBV12-5 to TRBJ2-7, with D perhaps assigned TRBD1 or TRBD2 (5 bases each). Germline CDR1 LGHNT, CDR2 FRNRAP. The CDR3 extends over 17 amino acids. V was shortened by 5 bases and J by 3 bases, with 23 bases between the two germline ends. The CDR3 coding sequence is TGTGCTAGTGGTACCAACGTGGGGACGCTGGCGATCTACGAGCAGTACTTC. This encodes CASGTNVGTLAIYEQYF.

The V call is TRBV28, the J call TRBJ2-6; D not certain. Per germline, CDR1 MDHEN and CDR2 SYDVKM. The CDR3 consists of 12 residues. Trimming left V 7 bases short and J 4 bases short, with 5 bases between. CDR3 protein: CASTQGANVLTF. The CDR3 region has the DNA TGTGCCAGCACCCAAGGGGCCAACGTCCTGACTTTC.

The CDR3 DNA reads as TGTGCCAGCAGCTGGGGTCAAAACACCGGGGAGCTGTTTTTT. Amino acids: CASSWGQNTGELFF. The V and J genes are TRBV5-4 and TRBJ2-2; no clear D gene. Germline V lookup: CDR1 SGHNT, CDR2 YYREEE (reference sequence). This CDR3 has 14 residues. V shed 3 bases and J shed 2 bases, with 8 bases lying between them.

The rearrangement uses TRBV19 and TRBJ2-1, with D possibly being TRBD2 (5 bases). The germline gives CDR1 LNHDA, CDR2 SQIVND (reference sequence). CDR3 length: 16 amino acids. V shed 4 bases and J shed 5 bases, with 18 bases lying between them. As DNA, the CDR3 is TGTGCCAGTAGTAACTTAGAGCGCCCTAGCAACAATGAGCAGTTCTTC. Protein sequence: CASSNLERPSNNEQFF.

The gene calls are TRBV9 and TRBJ2-1, with unresolved D. This CDR3 has 15 amino acids. CDR1 is SGDLS and CDR2 is YYNGEE in the germline V gene. The V end lost 0 bases, the J end lost 4 bases, and 11 bases lay between the germline ends. The CDR3 nucleotides are TGTGCCAGCAGCGTAGTTGAGACTGGTTACAATGAGCAGTTCTTC. It yields the protein CASSVVETGYNEQFF.

The J gene is TRBJ2-7, the V gene TRBV5-1; no firm D call. Trimming took off 0 bases at V and 0 bases at J, with 4 bases between the two ends. The CDR3 contains 13 residues. CDR1 is SGHRS and CDR2 is YFSETQ in the germline V gene. CDR3 in amino acids: CASSLAASYEQYF. The CDR3, as DNA: TGCGCCAGCAGCTTGGCGGCCTCCTACGAGCAGTACTTC.

The V call is TRBV28, the J call TRBJ1-2, with a possible D match to TRBD1 (5 bases). Trimming removed 2 bases from V and 3 bases from J, with 16 bases in between. CDR3 length equals 16 residues. CDR1 is MDHEN and CDR2 is SYDVKM in the germline V gene. DNA for the CDR3: TGTGCCAGCAGTTTAAAACTCAGGACACTAGACTATGGCTACACCTTC. Residues: CASSLKLRTLDYGYTF.

This chain joins TRBV7-3 and TRBJ2-2; D is possibly TRBD2 (6 bases). V was pared by 7 bases and J by 4 bases, with 7 bases between. From germline, CDR1 is SGHTA and CDR2 FQGTGA. CDR3 size: 12 residues. The CDR3 coding sequence is TGTGCCAGCATGGGGGGCACCGGGGAGCTGTTTTTT. Translating it yields CASMGGTGELFF.

This CDR3 reads CASSPAAYYYNEQFF. For the CDR3, the DNA is TGCGCCAGCAGCCCGGCGGCCTATTACTACAATGAGCAGTTCTTC. The chain is built from TRBV5-1 and TRBJ2-1, with D hard to call. Germline CDR1 SGHRS, CDR2 YFSETQ. Trimming pared 4 bases from V and 3 bases from J, leaving 14 bases between. The CDR3 loop spans 15 amino acids. Looking up the rest from reference TRBV5-1 and TRBJ2-1 gives the full variable domain: KAGVTQTPRYLIKTRGQQVTLSCSPISGHRSVSWYQQTPGQGLQFLFEYFSETQRNKGNFPGRFSGRQFSNSRSEMNVSTLELGDSALYLCASSPAAYYYNEQFFGPGTRLTVL.

The chain links TRBV28 to TRBJ2-7; D perhaps matches TRBD2 (7 bases). The V end was cut by 8 bases, the J end by 5 bases, with 13 bases between. The length of the CDR3 is 12 residues. CDR1 MDHEN and CDR2 SYDVKM come from the germline V gene. CDR3 DNA sequence: TGTGCCAGCGAAGGGGGGGGGAACGAGCAGTACTTC. The encoded protein is CASEGGGNEQYF.

This chain joins TRBV6-5 and TRBJ2-7; 10 positions match TRBD1. The CDR3 totals 14 residues. Losses at the gene ends were 4 bases for V and 3 bases for J; bases not matched to a gene: 3. Per germline, CDR1 MNHEY and CDR2 SVGAGI. CDR3 sequence (DNA): TGTGCCAGCAGTTCCCGGGACAGGGGCTACGAGCAGTACTTC. Its protein product is CASSSRDRGYEQYF.